The 26 T cell receptor beta chains in this list originate from one sample, sequenced in a study of CD8+CD57+ T cells in acquired aplastic anemia. Sequenced patients had shown CD8+CD57+ cell expansion by flow cytometry. CDR3 and TCR beta VDJ profiling relied on a genomic DNA template. One entry per CDR3 protein results from TCRdb running MiXCR on the reads. This sample yields 150,000 to 200,000 distinct CDR3 sequences, of which approximately 44% are seen a single time; about 2.9% belongs to the top ten. The sample consisted of sorted CD4+, CD8+, or CD8+CD57+ T cells (not recorded which) from PBMCs. The receptors shown here come from a human donor with aplastic anemia.

Comment on this clonotype: A much larger clone lies one base from this, so it may be a read error. The chain links TRBV14 to TRBJ2-2; TRBD2 is a possible D gene (6 bases). The germline V gene encodes CDR1 SGHDN and CDR2 FVKESK. The CDR3 loop spans 14 amino acids. The CDR3 DNA reads TGTGCCAGCAGCCCACTAGCTCAGATCGGGGGGCTGTTTTTT. Protein sequence: CASSPLAQIGGLFF.

Worth noting for this clonotype: Possible read error: a much larger clone is one base away. The CDR3 nucleotides read TGCGCCAGCAGCTTGGCCCCAGGGTCAGGAATCACCATATATTTT. This translates into CASSLAPGSGITIYF. This chain connects TRBV5-1 to TRBJ1-3, with D perhaps matching TRBD1 (5 bases). This CDR3 has 15 residues. Germline V gives CDR1 SGHRS, CDR2 YFSETQ.

This clonotype was counted between two and nine times. V gene TRBV7-2 combines with J gene TRBJ1-2; 8 positions agree with TRBD1. The CDR3 is 15 amino acids. V was clipped by 3 bases and J by 6 bases; unmatched bases: 9. CDR1 SGHTA and CDR2 FQGNSA come from the germline V gene. CDR3 sequence: CASSFSGGGSDGYTF. The CDR3 nucleotides read TGTGCCAGCAGCTTCTCAGGGGGCGGATCAGATGGCTACACCTTC.

The chain uses TRBV7-6 and TRBJ2-1; D is ambiguous. V lost 8 bases, J lost 8 bases, and 13 bases lay in between. There are 12 residues in the CDR3. The germline gives CDR1 SGHVS, CDR2 FNYEAQ. In DNA form, the CDR3 reads TGTGCCAGCCGCACTGGCGTAGATGAGCAGTTCTTC. Protein product: CASRTGVDEQFF. The complete variable domain, with remaining parts taken from reference TRBV7-6 and TRBJ2-1, reads GAGVSQSPRYKVTKRGQDVALRCDPISGHVSLYWYRQALGQGPEFLTYFNYEAQQDKSGLPNDRFSAERPEGSISTLTIQRTEQRDSAMYRCASRTGVDEQFFGPGTRLTVL.

In the case of this clonotype: One junction end disagrees with the germline gene, perhaps due to a read error. The J gene is TRBJ2-5, the V gene TRBV2; D is possibly TRBD1 or TRBD2 (6 bases each). The CDR3 loop spans 15 amino acids. Germline lookup yields CDR1 SNHLY and CDR2 FYNNEI. CDR3 coding DNA: TGTGCAAGCAGCCGATCTAGGGGGGCCAAAGAGACCCAGTACTTC. It specifies CASSRSRGAKETQYF.

As to this clonotype: The junction departs from the called germline gene at one end, perhaps through a read error. The chain is built from TRBV7-7 and TRBJ1-4; tentatively, D is TRBD1 (6 bases). Looked up from germline, CDR1 is SSHAT and CDR2 is FNYEAQ (reference sequence). The CDR3 totals 13 residues. The CDR3 protein is CASSLGGDEKLFF. The CDR3 DNA reads as TGTGCTAGCAGCTTAGGGGGAGATGAAAAACTGTTTTTT.

With respect to this clonotype: Because the CDR3 is missing its conserved closing phenylalanine or tryptophan, this is likely a read error. The chain recombines TRBV20-1 with TRBJ1-2, with TRBD1 as a possible D gene (5 bases). This CDR3 region has 14 residues. V was shortened by 2 bases and J by 6 bases, with 16 bases between the two germline ends. Germline V lookup: CDR1 DFQATT, CDR2 SNEGSKA (reference sequence). CDR3 sequence reads: CSARTGREEDGYTI. In DNA form, the CDR3 reads TGCAGTGCTAGAACCGGCAGGGAGGAGGATGGCTACACCATC.

The chain joins TRBV15 to TRBJ1-5, with a tentative D call TRBD1 (5 bases). The germline V gene encodes CDR1 LNHNV and CDR2 YYDKDF (reference sequence). Trimming left V 2 bases short and J 4 bases short, with 9 bases between. CDR3 length equals 14 residues. CDR3 coding DNA: TGTGCCACCAGCAGACAGGGTAGTAATCAGCCCCAGCATTTT. It is translated as CATSRQGSNQPQHF.

This clonotype was seen a handful of times. The V and J genes are TRBV11-1 and TRBJ2-3; no clear D. Trimming took off 2 bases at V and 1 base at J, with 19 bases between the two ends. Germline V gene data show CDR1 as SGHAT and CDR2 as FQDESV (reference sequence). The CDR3 spans 18 residues. The CDR3 spells CASSLRNTVMCRTDTQYF. For the CDR3, the DNA is TGTGCCAGCAGCTTACGGAATACGGTGATGTGCCGCACAGATACGCAGTATTTT.

CDR3 amino acids: CSAVPGQGINQPQHF. The CDR3 nucleotides are TGCAGTGCTGTACCGGGACAGGGCATCAATCAGCCCCAGCATTTT. The chain links TRBV20-1 to TRBJ1-5; the match to TRBD1 covers 9 bases. Germline values: CDR1 DFQATT, CDR2 SNEGSKA (reference sequence). J was trimmed by 3 bases and V by 5 bases; bases with no gene match: 8. This CDR3 is 15 amino acids long.

This clonotype has more than one count but fewer than ten. V gene TRBV6-1 combines with J gene TRBJ1-4, with 7 bases lining up with TRBD1. The CDR3 consists of 13 residues. The germline gives CDR1 MNHNS, CDR2 SASEGT. Unmatched junction bases numbered 5, after V lost 5 bases and J lost 8 bases. The CDR3 loop is CASSPGTAEKLFF. In DNA form, the CDR3 reads TGTGCCAGCAGTCCGGGGACAGCCGAAAAACTGTTTTTT.

This clonotype was detected only a few times. The chain couples TRBV2 to TRBJ1-1; a weak D match, TRBD1 (6 bases). CDR3 length equals 15 residues. Germline V CDR1 and CDR2: SNHLY, FYNNEI. Trimming stripped 6 bases from V and 2 bases from J, with 16 bases between. Here the CDR3 reads CASSVIQGRNTEAFF. In DNA, the CDR3 is TGTGCCAGCAGCGTTATACAGGGTCGTAACACTGAAGCTTTCTTT. Full variable domain (remainder filled in from reference TRBV2 and TRBJ1-1): EPEVTQTPSHQVTQMGQEVILRCVPISNHLYFYWYRQILGQKVEFLVSFYNNEISEKSEIFDDQFSVERPDGSNFTLKIRSTKLEDSAMYFCASSVIQGRNTEAFFGQGTRLTVV.

This clonotype turned up a few times. The chain carries TRBV6-1 and TRBJ1-1; perhaps TRBD1 as D (6 bases). Germline V gene lookup returns CDR1 MNHNS and CDR2 SASEGT. V lost 6 bases to trimming and J lost 1 base, with 15 bases between them. This CDR3 has 15 residues. CDR3 in amino acids: CASSSTGLRNTEAFF. The CDR3 region has the DNA TGTGCCAGCAGCTCAACAGGGCTAAGGAACACTGAAGCTTTCTTT.

Note on this clonotype: A much larger clone differs by one base, so this may be a read error. The conserved closing phenylalanine or tryptophan is absent in this CDR3, likely reflecting a read error. CDR3 bases: TGTGCCAGCAGAAACGAATGGGAGGGGGGTGGCTACACCCTC. Translated, it gives CASRNEWEGGGYTL. The rearrangement uses TRBV6-1 and TRBJ1-2; the D gene is possibly TRBD1 (6 bases). The V gene's germline CDR1 is MNHNS and CDR2 SASEGT. V lost 6 bases and J 7 bases, leaving 18 bases between the germline ends. The CDR3 is 14 residues long.

This clonotype came up a few times. The chain couples TRBV2 to TRBJ1-5, with a possible D match to TRBD1 (5 bases). The CDR3 is 15 amino acids. V was trimmed by 7 bases and J by 3 bases, leaving 16 bases between them. In germline, CDR1 is SNHLY, CDR2 FYNNEI. CDR3 in amino acids: CASIVRQINNQPQHF. For the CDR3, the DNA is TGTGCCAGCATAGTCCGACAGATCAACAATCAGCCCCAGCATTTT.

This chain connects TRBV19 to TRBJ1-1; the D gene is possibly TRBD1 (6 bases). V gave up 4 bases and J gave up 1 base, with 13 bases separating them. The CDR3 has 15 residues. Germline V gene lookup returns CDR1 LNHDA and CDR2 SQIVND (reference sequence). The CDR3 sequence: CASSRAGGGNTEAFF. CDR3 nucleotide sequence: TGTGCCAGTAGTAGGGCGGGAGGGGGGAACACTGAAGCTTTCTTT.

The V call is TRBV4-2, the J call TRBJ2-2; tentatively, D is TRBD1 or TRBD2 (5 bases each). Germline assignment: CDR1 LGHNA and CDR2 YNFKEQ. There are 18 residues in the CDR3. The germline V and J ends were trimmed by 0 bases and 3 bases, with 17 bases remaining between them. CDR3 protein: CASSQESLGVLDTGELFF. The CDR3 DNA follows: TGTGCCAGCAGCCAAGAGTCGCTGGGGGTATTGGACACCGGGGAGCTGTTTTTT.

This clonotype was observed a single time. CDR3 DNA: TGTGCCAGTAGTCCACAGGGGGCTAATGAGCAGTTCTTC. Translating gives CASSPQGANEQFF. The rearrangement uses TRBV19 and TRBJ2-1; 9 nucleotides agree with TRBD1. The CDR3 spans 13 residues. J gave up 7 bases and V 5 bases, and 3 bases lay outside the gene matches. The germline CDR1 and CDR2 sequences are LNHDA and SQIVND (reference sequence).

This clonotype was seen ten or more times. This chain joins TRBV2 and TRBJ2-5; D is ambiguous. This CDR3 is 11 amino acids long. Germline V gene data show CDR1 as SNHLY and CDR2 as FYNNEI. Trimming pared 6 bases from V and 5 bases from J, leaving 7 bases between. The CDR3 bases are TGTGCCAGCAGCCTCTTGGAGACCCAGTACTTC. It yields the protein CASSLLETQYF. Supplemented by reference TRBV2 and TRBJ2-5, the full variable domain reads EPEVTQTPSHQVTQMGQEVILRCVPISNHLYFYWYRQILGQKVEFLVSFYNNEISEKSEIFDDQFSVERPDGSNFTLKIRSTKLEDSAMYFCASSLLETQYFGPGTRLLVL.

This clonotype was detected a few times. This sequence may be a read error, since a much larger clone differs from it by one base. The gene calls are TRBV12-3 or TRBV12-4 and TRBJ2-1; D could derive from TRBD1 or TRBD2 (5 bases each). This CDR3 region has 13 residues. Trimming left V 6 bases short and J 12 bases short, with 18 bases between. In nucleotides, the CDR3 is TGTGCCAGCAGGTGGCTGGGGGTTTCGGGGCAGTTCTTC. Encoded protein: CASRWLGVSGQFF.

This clonotype occurred a few times. V gene TRBV12-3 or TRBV12-4 combines with J gene TRBJ2-5; D uncertain. V was pared by 5 bases and J by 5 bases, with 21 bases between. The CDR3 has 16 amino acids. CDR3 coding DNA: TGTGCCAGCAGTCTAAAAGTATCCCTCCCCATGGAGACCCAGTACTTC. Amino acid sequence: CASSLKVSLPMETQYF.

This clonotype was observed at least ten times. The chain carries TRBV29-1 and TRBJ1-1; D is possibly TRBD1 (6 bases). The CDR3 length is 14 residues. V lost 7 bases, J lost 5 bases, and 20 bases lay in between. Germline assignment: CDR1 SQVTM and CDR2 ANQGSEA. Here the CDR3 reads CSAALTGRGTEAFF. For the CDR3, the DNA is TGCAGCGCCGCACTTACAGGGAGGGGAACTGAAGCTTTCTTT.

In its sample, this clonotype was seen many times. The chain combines TRBV11-2 with TRBJ2-3; D is unresolved. The V gene lost 2 bases and the J gene lost 0 bases, with 9 bases spanning the gap. Germline CDR1 SGHAT, CDR2 FQNNGV. The CDR3 has 15 residues. The DNA of the CDR3 is TGTGCCAGCAGCTTAAACAGAGCTAGCACAGATACGCAGTATTTT. Translating it yields CASSLNRASTDTQYF.

In its sample, this clonotype was seen many times. Here the CDR3 DNA reads TGCGCCAGCAGCCTCCACTCCCTGACCCCTTACACCTTC. This codes for CASSLHSLTPYTF. The chain combines TRBV4-1 with TRBJ1-2; D is ambiguous. This CDR3 comprises 13 residues. The V and J ends lost 4 bases and 11 bases respectively, with 17 bases between them. Germline lookup yields CDR1 MGHRA and CDR2 YSYEKL.

In this sample, this clonotype turned up a few times. Written as DNA, the CDR3 is TGCGCCAGCAGCTTGGGGACCGATCAAGAGACCCAGTACTTC. Protein sequence: CASSLGTDQETQYF. V is TRBV5-1 and J is TRBJ2-7; D gene unclear. The J call may be faulty, since TRBJ2-5 better matches the DNA end. The CDR3 totals 14 residues. Germline CDR1 and CDR2: SGHRS and YFSETQ.

The chain joins TRBV20-1 to TRBJ2-7; weak D call: TRBD1 (5 bases). The CDR3 extends over 16 amino acids. The V end lost 0 bases, the J end lost 4 bases, and 19 bases lay between the germline ends. CDR1 and CDR2 (germline): DFQATT, SNEGSKA (reference sequence). CDR3 sequence: CSARDGRGATRYEQYF. In DNA form, the CDR3 reads TGCAGTGCTAGAGACGGTAGGGGCGCGACACGGTACGAGCAGTACTTC.